This T cell receptor beta chain is drawn from a study of human T cells and chemical hapten exposure. At the level of the study: Patients' scalps got diphenylcyclopropenone weekly throughout the roughly 23-week study. General observations from the study: It should be noted that donors had alopecia, so their immune response may differ from healthy people's. In comparison with controls, expanded TCRs gave rise to a significantly larger number of large CDR3 similarity clusters.

Ten or more counts support this clonotype. Antigen: not known. One entry per CDR3 protein results from TCRdb running MiXCR on the RACE reads. In the table there are approximately 100,000 distinct CDR3 sequences, roughly a tenth of which are singletons. V was pared by 1 base and J by 0 bases, with 9 bases of the junction left unmatched. This CDR3 is 18 amino acids long. The germline gives CDR1 MDHEN, CDR2 SYDVKM. Time point denoted: patch test 2, 6 weeks after DPC sensitization. Treatment meaning: therapeutic diphenylcyclopropenone sensitization with weekly scalp DPC. Unfractionated whole blood was the source of the extracted total RNA.

This chain uses TRBV28 with TRBJ1-1, with 9 bases lining up with TRBD1. Sequencing used whole blood, obtained in connection with sensitization to the hapten diphenylcyclopropenone (DPC). The sequence was obtained from a woman in her thirties or forties with alopecia areata. Some clones in this sample may be carry-over from other donors' samples. The CDR3: CASSLYRGQGLMNTEAFF. The CDR3 coding sequence is TGTGCCAGCAGTTTATATCGAGGACAGGGGCTTATGAACACTGAAGCTTTCTTT.